Described below is a single T cell receptor (beta chain) sequence and its context. Its specificity is not known. This CDR3 comprises 13 residues. The germline gives CDR1 DFQATT, CDR2 SNEGSKA (reference sequence). Trimming took 6 bases from V and 14 from J; bases not matched to a gene: 7. For the second PCR, which ran for roughly 7 to 11 cycles, a sample-barcoded 5' primer and a J-beta primer mix were used. Each CDR3 protein gets one entry after TCRdb re-called the 5' RACE reads with MiXCR. The sample lists hundreds of thousands of distinct CDR3 sequences; around half were seen once. This sample is drawn from a study of blood T cells in healthy people across ages. Whole-study findings and limits: Measured against age, TCR beta diversity per million T cells decreased in a roughly linear manner. Naive CD4+ cells and diversity were both higher in long-lived donors than in aged donors.

Source material: blood. The chain recombines TRBV20-1 with TRBJ2-1; 16 nucleotides line up with TRBD2. This TCR derives from a man of 80 years or more in good health. CDR3 sequence reads: CSAKPGTSGGEFF. The CDR3 DNA follows: TGCAGTGCCAAACCTGGGACTAGCGGGGGGGAGTTCTTC.